Below are 20 T cell receptor beta chains sequenced from a single sample in a study of cytomegalovirus exposure and HLA in healthy donors. Primers included in the PCR were 60 Vbeta and 13 Jbeta primers. The data were produced by immunoSEQ multiplex PCR, yet TCRdb's version contains in-frame clones alone and is incomplete. Of 90,000 to 95,000 clones listed, around 85% are singletons. Sequenced material: PBMCs. All receptors derive from a girl aged 2 to 9 in good health and CMV-seropositive.

The V gene is TRBV7-9, the J gene TRBJ2-7, with 10 positions matching TRBD1. CDR1 and CDR2 (germline): SEHNR, FQNEAQ (reference sequence). CDR3 length: 15 residues. The trim removed 5 bases at V and 2 bases at J, leaving 6 bases unmatched. CDR3 DNA: TGTGCCAGCAGCGGTACGGGACAGGGGACCTACGAGCAGTACTTC. It codes for CASSGTGQGTYEQYF.

The gene calls are TRBV6-5 and TRBJ1-2; D ambiguous. The CDR3 extends over 14 amino acids. Germline-derived CDR1 and CDR2 are MNHEY and SVGAGI. The V gene lost 0 bases and the J gene lost 2 bases, with 7 bases spanning the gap. CDR3 protein: CASSYSTGNYGYTF. CDR3 nucleotide sequence: TGTGCCAGCAGTTACTCTACCGGGAACTATGGCTACACCTTC.

This clone was counted between two and nine times. The rearrangement joins TRBV30 to TRBJ1-1, with D possibly matching TRBD1 (6 bases). Germline V gene data show CDR1 as GTSNPN and CDR2 as SVGIG (reference sequence). The CDR3 extends over 12 amino acids. With 7 bases removed from V and 1 base from J, the gap between germline ends came to 10 bases. CDR3 residues: CASRGGNTEAFF. The CDR3 DNA sequence: TGTGCCTCGAGGGGGGGGAACACTGAAGCTTTCTTT.

The genes are TRBV28 and TRBJ1-2; no reliable D call. Trimming stripped 6 bases from V and 5 bases from J, with 7 bases between. CDR1 MDHEN and CDR2 SYDVKM come from the germline V gene. This CDR3 comprises 11 residues. As DNA, the CDR3 is TGTGCCAGCAGGCAACAGTATGGCTACACCTTC. Amino acid sequence: CASRQQYGYTF.

J is TRBJ2-7 and V is TRBV5-6; 9 bases line up with TRBD1. Losses at the gene ends were 0 bases for V and 2 bases for J; bases not matched to a gene: 12. The CDR3 is made up of 18 amino acids. CDR1 SGHDT and CDR2 YYEEEE come from the germline V gene. The DNA for the CDR3 is TGTGCCAGCAGCTTGGCTCCCGCCGGGACAGGGTTCCCCTACGAGCAGTACTTC. Translating gives CASSLAPAGTGFPYEQYF. The variable domain in full, completed from reference TRBV5-6 and TRBJ2-7, reads DAGVTQSPTHLIKTRGQQVTLRCSPKSGHDTVSWYQQALGQGPQFIFQYYEEEERQRGNFPDRFSGHQFPNYSSELNVNALLLGDSALYLCASSLAPAGTGFPYEQYFGPGTRLTVT.

In this sample, this clone turned up once. This chain joins TRBV19 and TRBJ1-5; 7 bases line up with TRBD1. V was pared by 6 bases and J by 3 bases, with 8 bases of the junction left unmatched. The germline gives CDR1 LNHDA, CDR2 SQIVND (reference sequence). The CDR3 is 15 residues long. The CDR3: CASRPGGSDNQPQHF. The CDR3 DNA sequence: TGTGCCAGTAGACCAGGGGGATCGGACAATCAGCCCCAGCATTTT.

The chain is built from TRBV10-1 and TRBJ2-3; weak D call: TRBD2 (6 bases). Trimming shortened V by 1 base and J by 5 bases, and 13 bases separated the two germline ends. The CDR3 runs to 15 residues. Germline values: CDR1 WNHNN, CDR2 SYGVQD (reference sequence). The CDR3 protein is CASSEFSGGGDTQYF. DNA for the CDR3: TGCGCCAGCAGTGAGTTCTCCGGGGGTGGAGATACGCAGTATTTT.

Only a few counts were recorded for this clone. The V gene is TRBV5-1, the J gene TRBJ2-7; 10 bases are a match to TRBD1. This CDR3 region has 15 residues. The V segment lost 0 bases and the J segment 3 bases; nucleotides outside the gene matches: 3. CDR1 SGHRS and CDR2 YFSETQ come from the germline V gene. DNA of the CDR3: TGCGCCAGCAGCTTGGGAGGGACAGGGGTCTACGAGCAGTACTTC. Its translation: CASSLGGTGVYEQYF.

This clone was counted a few times. This chain links TRBV29-1 with TRBJ2-1, with 7 positions matching TRBD2. The germline V gene has CDR1 SQVTM and CDR2 ANQGSEA. The CDR3 runs 11 residues. Trimming cost V 5 bases and J 6 bases; bases outside gene matches: 1. Written as DNA, the CDR3 is TGCAGCGTTCCTAGCGGCAATGAGCAGTTCTTC. This encodes CSVPSGNEQFF.

This chain uses TRBV7-2 with TRBJ2-7; possibly TRBD1 for D (6 bases). Germline lookup yields CDR1 SGHTA and CDR2 FQGNSA. This CDR3 is 12 amino acids long. Trimming removed 5 bases from V and 12 bases from J, with 17 bases in between. The chain's CDR3 is CASSRGGHSWYF. For the CDR3, the DNA is TGTGCCAGCAGCCGAGGGGGACACTCCTGGTACTTC.

V and J are TRBV5-1 and TRBJ1-1; TRBD1 might be the D (6 bases). Between the trimmed V and J ends, which lost 0 bases and 1 base, there was a span of 13 bases. The CDR3 is 16 residues long. CDR1 is SGHRS, CDR2 YFSETQ, per germline. DNA for the CDR3: TGCGCCAGCAGCTTGGAACCGACAGGAAGGAACACTGAAGCTTTCTTT. It yields the protein CASSLEPTGRNTEAFF.

This clone was seen just once. J is TRBJ2-5 and V is TRBV4-1; TRBD2 might be the D (6 bases). The tail of the sequence fits TRBJ2-7 better, so the J call may be wrong. The CDR3 runs to 17 residues. Germline V CDR1 and CDR2: MGHRA, YSYEKL. The CDR3 nucleotides read TGCGCCAGCAGCCAAGATATTTGGGGGGTCCGCTCCTACGAGCAGTACTTC. This codes for CASSQDIWGVRSYEQYF.

The V gene is TRBV20-1, the J gene TRBJ2-1; D unresolved. V lost 1 base and J 7 bases, leaving 5 bases between the germline ends. The CDR3 runs to 11 residues. The germline V gene has CDR1 DFQATT and CDR2 SNEGSKA (reference sequence). DNA for the CDR3: TGCAGTGCTAGAGGAGCGAATGAGCAGTTCTTC. Its translation: CSARGANEQFF.

In this sample, this clone turned up a few times. The chain is built from TRBV29-1 and TRBJ1-3; 7 nucleotides align to TRBD1. The CDR3 is 13 amino acids. The germline V gene has CDR1 SQVTM and CDR2 ANQGSEA. With 7 bases clipped from V and 4 bases from J, the junction kept 7 bases outside the gene matches. The DNA of the CDR3 is TGCAGCGGGAGAGACAGGGTCGGAAACACCATATATTTT. Amino acid sequence: CSGRDRVGNTIYF.

The chain recombines TRBV5-4 with TRBJ2-1, with 7 bases fitting TRBD2. V gave up 4 bases and J gave up 0 bases; unmatched junction bases: 7. Germline assignment: CDR1 SGHNT and CDR2 YYREEE (reference sequence). This CDR3 spans 16 amino acids. CDR3 coding DNA: TGTGCCAGCAGCCGGAGACTAGCCGGCTCCTACAATGAGCAGTTCTTC. As protein: CASSRRLAGSYNEQFF.

The V call is TRBV6-6, the J call TRBJ2-2; D call uncertain. Trimming took 2 bases from V and 2 from J, leaving 12 bases between them. The length of the CDR3 is 16 residues. Looked up from germline, CDR1 is MNHNY and CDR2 is SVGAGI (reference sequence). In nucleotides, the CDR3 is TGTGCCAGCAGTTACCGCGCGACAACAAACACCGGGGAGCTGTTTTTT. This translates into CASSYRATTNTGELFF.

The chain employs TRBV6-1 and TRBJ1-5; weak D call: TRBD1 (5 bases). Germline-derived CDR1 and CDR2 are MNHNS and SASEGT. Trimming took 8 bases from V and 7 from J, leaving 12 bases between them. The CDR3 contains 12 residues. In DNA, the CDR3 is TGTGCCAGCCAACAGGTCTGGCAGCCCCAGCATTTT. Translation gives CASQQVWQPQHF.

The chain joins TRBV28 to TRBJ2-7, with TRBD2 identical over 10 bases. The CDR3 has 15 residues. Germline V gives CDR1 MDHEN, CDR2 SYDVKM. Germline trimming cut 6 bases from V and 2 bases from J; bases unmatched to any gene: 7. DNA of the CDR3: TGTGCCAGCAGGCTTAGCGGGAGGACGACCTACGAGCAGTACTTC. It translates to CASRLSGRTTYEQYF.

The chain employs TRBV2 and TRBJ1-1; D uncertain. The CDR3 sequence is 10 residues long. The V and J ends lost 10 bases and 5 bases respectively, with 8 bases between them. In germline, CDR1 is SNHLY, CDR2 FYNNEI. The CDR3 coding sequence is TGTGCCATTGCCCGGACTGAAGCTTTCTTT. Translating gives CAIARTEAFF.

This chain connects TRBV11-2 to TRBJ1-2; D might be TRBD1 (5 bases). The length of the CDR3 is 14 residues. CDR1 and CDR2 (germline): SGHAT, FQNNGV. Trimming shortened V by 5 bases and J by 7 bases, and 17 bases separated the two germline ends. The CDR3 loop reads CASSPIRDFSGYTF. CDR3 nucleotide sequence: TGTGCCAGCAGCCCCATCAGGGACTTCTCTGGCTACACCTTC.